This TCR beta chain was sequenced in a study of Graves' ophthalmopathy and Graves' hyperthyroidism. The study, taken as a whole, reports: Most expanded clonotypes from thyroid (those above 0.001 frequency) were also found in blood.

The length of the CDR3 is 12 residues. V lost 10 bases and J lost 3; bases outside the gene matches: 6. Germline values: CDR1 MNHEY, CDR2 SVGAGI. Excluded: other autoimmune disease, uncontrolled infection, pregnancy or lactation. The source of the PBMCs was less than 12 ml of fresh peripheral blood. Researchers took RNA transcripts and amplified TCR beta CDR3 regions from them. Amplification began with first-round RT-PCR using HTBI primers, then second-round multiplex PCR was performed. MiXCR, run by TCRdb on the multiplex PCR reads, gives a single entry per CDR3 protein. This sample carries about 700,000 distinct CDR3 sequences, roughly two fifths of them seen once, and the ten largest clones take about 40%. On this clonotype: Antigen: not known.

The sample was peripheral blood. The V and J genes are TRBV6-5 and TRBJ2-7; 7 bases are shared with TRBD1. This sequence was found in an adult man with Graves' ophthalmopathy. CDR3 in DNA: TGTGCCACCGAGGGGACAGACTACGAGCAGTACTTC. The encoded protein is CATEGTDYEQYF.